What follows is one T cell receptor beta chain and its context. The antigen is unknown. Losses at the gene ends were 5 bases for V and 2 bases for J; bases not matched to a gene: 6. The germline CDR1 and CDR2 sequences are SGHTA and FQGNSA. This CDR3 spans 15 amino acids. The entry originates in a study of blood T cells in healthy people across ages. Study-level results: No one knew whether donors had CMV, which possibly confounded expanded clonotype changes.

Then a second PCR, running roughly 7 to 11 cycles, was carried out with a sample-barcoded 5' primer and a J-beta primer mix. Tagging of each cDNA molecule was performed by a template-switch adaptor with 12 random nucleotides. TCRdb used MiXCR to reprocess the 5' RACE reads, holding one entry per CDR3 protein. The repertoire holds approximately 800,000 distinct CDR3 sequences, 55% to 75% seen once, with 20% to 25% in the top ten. Sequenced sample: blood. This sequence was found in a young man in good health. The chain is built from TRBV7-2 and TRBJ2-3; 8 bases are shared with TRBD2. The CDR3 sequence is CASSARSGVTDTQYF. As DNA, the CDR3 is TGTGCCAGCAGCGCCCGTAGCGGGGTCACAGATACGCAGTATTTT.